This T cell receptor (beta chain) was profiled in a study of CD8+ T cells in alopecia areata. General study results and limits: Lesional scalp, especially alopecia totalis/universalis, showed higher clonality than normal scalp.

This clone was observed a few times. The antigen remains undetermined. Lesional scalp punch biopsies and peripheral blood came from alopecia areata patients. Per the germline V gene, CDR1 is SQVTM and CDR2 is ANQGSEA. J lost 2 bases, V lost 0 bases, and 9 bases had no gene match. CDR3 length equals 17 residues. cDNA serving as the sequencing template came from extracted, reverse transcribed RNA. TCRdb's copy holds only in-frame clones and misses some; the assay was immunoSEQ multiplex PCR. The data show approximately 120,000 clones, about 50% seen once. The receptor was isolated from a human donor with alopecia areata. The chain joins TRBV29-1 to TRBJ2-5, with 10 bases fitting TRBD1. The sample consisted of NKG2D-low CD8+ T cells sorted from blood. CDR3 sequence (DNA): TGCAGCGTTGAAGATCCAGTGGAGGACAGGGGGCAAGAGACCCAGTACTTC. It is translated as CSVEDPVEDRGQETQYF.